The clone carrying this T cell receptor beta chain has just one count. The table came from immunoSEQ multiplex PCR; TCRdb's copy has only in-frame clones and leaves some out. The repertoire has fewer than 350,000 clones, approximately 85% of them found once; the top ten carry approximately 7.9%. This record belongs to a study of blood T cell repertoires in COVID-19. Overall study context: The United States, Italy and Spain were the sources of the acute and convalescent COVID-19 samples. PBMCs, B-cell-depleted T cells, or T cells provided the cDNA or gDNA that made up the material.

The CDR3 has 14 amino acids. Germline CDR1 and CDR2: SGHDT and YYEEEE. V was clipped by 7 bases and J by 5 bases, with 18 bases between them. V and J are TRBV5-6 and TRBJ2-5; D might be TRBD1 (5 bases). This receptor was identified in a human donor in a cohort sampled during active COVID-19. The sample consisted of peripheral blood. The CDR3 is CASLVKGWVETQYF. In DNA form, the CDR3 reads TGTGCCAGCCTTGTGAAGGGGTGGGTGGAGACCCAGTACTTC.